These 16 T cell receptor beta chains came from one sample sequenced in a study of blood T cell repertoires in COVID-19. Here immunoSEQ multiplex PCR was the method, and the copy in TCRdb shows in-frame clones only, minus some. The sample includes some 210,000 clones, about four fifths of them seen just once. Sequencing input: peripheral blood. These receptors all stem from a woman between 45 and 65 years old with active or convalescent COVID-19.

The CDR3 spells CASSLPRTGQNTEAFF. The CDR3, as DNA: TGCGCCAGCAGCTTGCCCCGGACGGGACAGAACACTGAAGCTTTCTTT. The genes are TRBV5-1 and TRBJ1-1; a weak D match, TRBD1 (6 bases). Germline-derived CDR1 and CDR2 are SGHRS and YFSETQ. The CDR3 has 16 amino acids. Deletions cut 1 base from V and 1 base from J, with 14 bases between.

The sample holds one count of this clone. The rearrangement links TRBV6-6 to TRBJ1-6, with D perhaps TRBD1 (6 bases). Trimming removed 0 bases at V and 9 bases at J, with 12 bases between. The CDR3 has 15 residues. Germline CDR1 and CDR2: MNHNY and SVGAGI (reference sequence). The CDR3 coding sequence is TGTGCCAGCAGTTACTCGGCAGGGGATGCTTCACCCCTCCACTTT. Its translation is CASSYSAGDASPLHF.

The chain is built from TRBV5-1 and TRBJ1-1, with TRBD1 matching over 10 bases. Germline-derived CDR1 and CDR2 are SGHRS and YFSETQ. The CDR3 has 15 amino acids. V lost 6 bases, J lost 3 bases, and 8 bases stayed unmatched. CDR3: CASKSSTGGHTEAFF. CDR3 in DNA: TGCGCCAGCAAGTCATCGACAGGGGGCCACACTGAAGCTTTCTTT.

This chain joins TRBV14 and TRBJ1-3; perhaps TRBD1 as D (6 bases). V was pared by 5 bases and J by 9 bases, with 14 bases between. The CDR3 sequence is 13 residues long. Germline V CDR1 and CDR2: SGHDN, FVKESK. The CDR3 DNA follows: TGTGCCAGCAGCAACAGGGCCGGCGGCACCATATATTTT. This sequence encodes CASSNRAGGTIYF. Looking up the rest from reference TRBV14 and TRBJ1-3 gives the full variable domain: EAGVTQFPSHSVIEKGQTVTLRCDPISGHDNLYWYRRVMGKEIKFLLHFVKESKQDESGMPNNRFLAERTGGTYSTLKVQPAELEDSGVYFCASSNRAGGTIYFGEGSWLTVV.

The count of this clone is one. The chain recombines TRBV5-1 with TRBJ1-1; no reliable D call. The germline V and J ends were trimmed by 2 bases and 5 bases, with 10 bases remaining between them. Germline-derived CDR1 and CDR2 are SGHRS and YFSETQ. The CDR3 has 13 amino acids. The CDR3 nucleotides are TGCGCCAGCAGCTTCGGGAGTATGACTGAAGCTTTCTTT. It yields the protein CASSFGSMTEAFF.

The chain recombines TRBV2 with TRBJ1-4; 7 bases are shared with TRBD1. V lost 1 base and J lost 4; bases outside the gene matches: 0. Per germline, CDR1 SNHLY and CDR2 FYNNEI. The CDR3 consists of 14 residues. The CDR3 here is CASSEGDSNEKLFF. The DNA for the CDR3 is TGTGCCAGCAGTGAAGGGGACAGTAATGAAAAACTGTTTTTT.

In the case of this clone: Other DNA variants within this sample encode the same CDR3. The chain carries TRBV6-4 and TRBJ2-3, with 7 positions matching TRBD2. CDR3 length: 15 residues. CDR1 and CDR2 (germline): MRHNA, SNTAGT. V lost 0 bases and J lost 1; bases outside the gene matches: 1. CDR3 coding DNA: TGTGCCAGCAGTGACTCGGGAGGGGGCACAGATACGCAGTATTTT. Translating it yields CASSDSGGGTDTQYF.

V is TRBV28 and J is TRBJ2-7; possible D gene TRBD1, 6 bases. In germline, CDR1 is MDHEN, CDR2 SYDVKM. V shed 5 bases and J shed 3 bases, with 11 bases lying between them. The CDR3 totals 13 residues. The CDR3 nucleotides read TGTGCCAGCAGTACAAGGGGGATCTACGAGCAGTACGTC. This sequence encodes CASSTRGIYEQYV.

The rearrangement joins TRBV7-2 to TRBJ1-6; TRBD1 agrees at 8 bases. This CDR3 comprises 15 residues. The germline gives CDR1 SGHTA, CDR2 FQGNSA. V trimming: 4 bases; J trimming: 8 bases; junction bases outside the gene matches: 7. The CDR3 region has the DNA TGTGCCAGCAGCTCCCGGACAGGGACGGATTCACCCCTCCACTTT. The encoded protein is CASSSRTGTDSPLHF.

This clone turned up a few times. The V call is TRBV2, the J call TRBJ2-1, with D possibly matching TRBD2 (6 bases). Germline V gene lookup returns CDR1 SNHLY and CDR2 FYNNEI. There are 14 residues in the CDR3. Trimming removed 1 base from V and 4 bases from J, with 8 bases in between. The CDR3 region has the DNA TGTGCCAGCAGTGAAGGGGCGGGGTACAATGAGCAGTTCTTC. Its protein is CASSEGAGYNEQFF. The whole variable domain, filled in from reference TRBV2 and TRBJ2-1, reads EPEVTQTPSHQVTQMGQEVILRCVPISNHLYFYWYRQILGQKVEFLVSFYNNEISEKSEIFDDQFSVERPDGSNFTLKIRSTKLEDSAMYFCASSEGAGYNEQFFGPGTRLTVL.

The rearrangement links TRBV28 to TRBJ1-6, with D perhaps TRBD1 (6 bases). The CDR3 is 19 residues long. Germline V CDR1 and CDR2: MDHEN, SYDVKM. Trimming took 6 bases from V and 0 from J, leaving 21 bases between them. The CDR3 region has the DNA TGTGCCAGCAGCACTGGAGTTAGGGGGGGAAGCTCCTATAATTCACCCCTCCACTTT. Encoded protein: CASSTGVRGGSSYNSPLHF.

This chain joins TRBV19 and TRBJ2-2; 8 nucleotides match TRBD1. V was pared by 7 bases and J by 5 bases, with 12 bases of the junction left unmatched. Germline V gene data show CDR1 as LNHDA and CDR2 as SQIVND (reference sequence). This CDR3 has 16 amino acids. The DNA of the CDR3 is TGTGCCAGTACCGACCCCGGACAGGGAGAGACCGGGGAGCTGTTTTTT. Amino acid sequence: CASTDPGQGETGELFF.

This chain links TRBV6-1 with TRBJ1-1, with TRBD1 as a possible D gene (6 bases). V was cut by 1 base and J by 11 bases, with 14 bases left in between. CDR1 is MNHNS and CDR2 is SASEGT in the germline V gene. This CDR3 has 13 residues. CDR3 region: CASSEVGALMAFF. For the CDR3, the DNA is TGTGCCAGCAGTGAAGTGGGGGCGCTGATGGCTTTCTTT.

The J gene is TRBJ2-1, the V gene TRBV28; 7 bases fit TRBD2. CDR3 size: 15 residues. The V gene's germline CDR1 is MDHEN and CDR2 SYDVKM. J was trimmed by 8 bases and V by 8 bases; bases with no gene match: 15. The CDR3 reads CASGHRDYTLDEQFF. The DNA for the CDR3 is TGTGCCAGCGGTCACCGGGACTACACTCTTGATGAGCAGTTCTTC.

About this clone itself: Other DNA sequences in the same sample also yield this CDR3. V gene TRBV29-1 combines with J gene TRBJ1-6; TRBD1 agrees at 10 bases. The CDR3 has 13 residues. The germline V gene encodes CDR1 SQVTM and CDR2 ANQGSEA. Trimming removed 6 bases from V and 5 bases from J; junction bases left unmatched: 1. CDR3 DNA sequence: TGCAGCGTCGGACAGGGGGATAATTCACCCCTCCACTTT. Translating gives CSVGQGDNSPLHF.

This chain links TRBV18 with TRBJ1-1, with D hard to call. Germline loops: CDR1 KGHSH, CDR2 LQKENI. This CDR3 has 15 residues. Trimming took off 2 bases at V and 4 bases at J, with 14 bases between the two ends. DNA for the CDR3: TGTGCCAGCTCACCAATAACGGTAGAGCCCACTGAAGCTTTCTTT. It translates to CASSPITVEPTEAFF.